A selection of T cell receptor beta chains follows, all from one sample in a study of blood T cells in healthy people across ages. TCRdb re-called the 5' RACE reads through MiXCR, storing one row per CDR3 protein. The sample lists 1 million to 1.2 million distinct CDR3 sequences; 30% to 40% were seen once. Sequenced sample: blood. These receptors were collected from a man in his late teens or twenties in good health. Both conserved end residues are part of each CDR3. A D gene is named only where the DNA matches it firmly. A row's size may be missing; if present it is once, few, many or a size class.

TRBJ1-1,TRBD1,few,TRBV20-1,TGCAGTGCTAGCGACAGGGGGGGTGACACTGAAGCTTTCTTT,CSASDRGGDTEAFF
TRBJ1-6,NA,few,TRBV4-3,TGCGCCAGCAGCCAAGGGAGGGCTAACTATAATTCACCCCTCCACTTT,CASSQGRANYNSPLHF
TRBJ2-3,NA,NA,TRBV5-1,TGCGCCAGCAGCTTGGCCGGGACTGTAACAGATACGCAGTATTTT,CASSLAGTVTDTQYF
TRBJ1-1,TRBD1,NA,TRBV15,TGTGCCACCAGCGAGTATAGGCAGGGGGCACCAATGACCATGAACACTGAAGCTTTCTTT,CATSEYRQGAPMTMNTEAFF
TRBJ1-3,TRBD1,few,TRBV20-1,TGCAGTGCTAGCCCCCGGGACAGGGGTTGGGACACCATATATTTT,CSASPRDRGWDTIYF
TRBJ1-6,TRBD1,NA,TRBV18,TGTGCCAGCTCACCGTCCGGGACAGCGTTGAATTCACCCCTCCACTTT,CASSPSGTALNSPLHF
TRBJ2-2,TRBD1,NA,TRBV7-9,TGTGCCAGCACCCGAGGGACAGTGAACACCGGGGAGCTGTTTTTT,CASTRGTVNTGELFF
TRBJ1-6,TRBD1,few,TRBV5-1,TGCGCCAGCCGTCTAAGACAGGGGAACGATTCACCCCTCCACTTT,CASRLRQGNDSPLHF
TRBJ2-5,NA,NA,TRBV28,TGTGCCAGCAGTTCAAGAACTAAGCAGTACTTC,CASSSRTKQYF
TRBJ1-1,TRBD1,NA,TRBV2,TGTGCCAGCAGTGCTAGGGACAGGGGGAACACTGAAGCTTTCTTT,CASSARDRGNTEAFF
TRBJ1-1,NA,NA,TRBV6-1,TGTGCCAGCATCTTGTGGGAGGGCACTGAAGCTTTCTTT,CASILWEGTEAFF
TRBJ2-1,TRBD1,NA,TRBV27,TGTGCCAGCAGTTGGACGACAGGGGAGACCCAGTTCTTC,CASSWTTGETQFF
TRBJ1-2,NA,NA,TRBV29-1,TGCAGCGTTGTGGCAGGGGCTAACTATGGCTACACCTTC,CSVVAGANYGYTF
TRBJ2-1,TRBD2,NA,TRBV20-1,TGCAGTGTGCACAGCGGGGGTAGGTCGACTGAGCAGTTCTTC,CSVHSGGRSTEQFF
TRBJ1-4,TRBD1,NA,TRBV20-1,TGCAGTGCTGGCGGACAGGGGACTAATGAAAAACTGTTTTTT,CSAGGQGTNEKLFF
TRBJ1-2,TRBD1,few,TRBV4-1,TGCGCCAGCAGCCACCCGGACAGGAACTATGGCTACACCTTC,CASSHPDRNYGYTF
TRBJ1-1,TRBD1,NA,TRBV6-5,TGTGCCAGCAGTTACTCGAAGGCAGGGGGACCTGAAGCTTTCTTT,CASSYSKAGGPEAFF
TRBJ1-2,NA,NA,TRBV3-1,TGTGCCAGCAGCCCCTCCGGTATTCGCTATGGCTACACCTTC,CASSPSGIRYGYTF
TRBJ2-1,NA,NA,TRBV7-9,TGTGCCAGCAGCTCAACCGGGACCGAAAACTACAATGAGCAGTTCTTC,CASSSTGTENYNEQFF
TRBJ1-1,NA,NA,TRBV9,TGTGCCAGCAGCGAATCCGGGACCCCCGTCACTGAAGCTTTCTTT,CASSESGTPVTEAFF
TRBJ1-5,NA,many,TRBV3-1,TGTGCCAGCAGCCAAGATAGTGGCGGCAGCAATCAGCCCCAGCATTTT,CASSQDSGGSNQPQHF
TRBJ2-1,NA,few,TRBV7-3,TGTGCCAGCAGCTCCGATAGACTGGACAATGAGCAGTTCTTC,CASSSDRLDNEQFF
TRBJ2-1,NA,NA,TRBV4-2,TGTGCCAGCGGGACTACAGGGTCCGCCGTAAATGAGCAGTTCTTC,CASGTTGSAVNEQFF
TRBJ2-5,NA,NA,TRBV7-9,TGTGCCAGCAGCTTAGCGTTTGGGGAGACCCAGTACTTC,CASSLAFGETQYF
TRBJ1-2,NA,NA,TRBV6-1,TGTGCCAGCAGGGACGGCGGCGTCGCGTATGGCTACACCTTC,CASRDGGVAYGYTF
TRBJ1-1,NA,NA,TRBV20-1,TGCAGTGCTAGAGAGGGGGGTAGATGGACTGAAGCTTTCTTT,CSAREGGRWTEAFF
TRBJ2-3,TRBD2,NA,TRBV3-1,TGTGCCAGCAGCTCCACCGAGGCTAGCGGGGGGCGCCGCAGTGATACGCAGTATTTT,CASSSTEASGGRRSDTQYF
TRBJ2-2,TRBD2,NA,TRBV5-1,TGCGCCAGCAGCTTGGCCAAGACTAGCTCCACCGGGGAGCTGTTTTTT,CASSLAKTSSTGELFF